A selection of T cell receptor beta chains follows, all from one sample in a study of blood T cell repertoires in COVID-19. Assay: immunoSEQ multiplex PCR; the TCRdb copy retains only in-frame clones and omits some. The sample has about 210,000 clones, 80% to 90% seen once. The sequenced sample consisted of peripheral blood. The source of these receptors is an elderly woman with COVID-19, enrolled during active disease. Both conserved end residues are part of each CDR3. The order of the fields is clone size, J gene, V gene, D gene, CDR3 protein, CDR3 DNA. D genes are given only for firm matches. For some rows the clone size is stated as once, few or many, or as a class when expanded; others skip it.

clone_size: -; j_call: TRBJ1-5; v_call: TRBV6-2/TRBV6-3; d_call: -; cdr3_aa: CASSYSLGAGQPQHF; cdr3_nt: TGTGCCAGCAGTTACTCGTTGGGGGCGGGCCAGCCCCAGCATTTT
clone_size: -; j_call: TRBJ2-3; v_call: TRBV11-3; d_call: TRBD2; cdr3_aa: CASSFRRDSGSTDTQYF; cdr3_nt: TGTGCCAGCAGCTTTCGGAGAGATAGCGGGAGCACAGATACGCAGTATTTT
clone_size: -; j_call: TRBJ1-5; v_call: TRBV3-1/TRBV3-2; d_call: TRBD1; cdr3_aa: CASSLDRTGVNQPQHF; cdr3_nt: TGTGCCAGCAGTCTGGACCGGACAGGAGTCAATCAGCCCCAGCATTTT
clone_size: -; j_call: TRBJ2-3; v_call: TRBV2; d_call: TRBD1; cdr3_aa: CASSGMGQGAGDTQYF; cdr3_nt: TGTGCCAGCAGTGGGATGGGACAGGGGGCGGGAGATACGCAGTATTTT
clone_size: -; j_call: TRBJ1-2; v_call: TRBV7-8; d_call: TRBD1; cdr3_aa: CASSYGDRESRGYTF; cdr3_nt: TGTGCCAGCAGCTATGGGGACAGGGAAAGTCGCGGCTACACCTTC
clone_size: -; j_call: TRBJ1-2; v_call: TRBV15; d_call: TRBD1; cdr3_aa: CATSGLPGQGGPRSGYTF; cdr3_nt: TGTGCCACCAGCGGACTACCGGGACAGGGAGGTCCCAGGAGTGGCTACACCTTC
clone_size: -; j_call: TRBJ1-6; v_call: TRBV30; d_call: -; cdr3_aa: CAWSGAGDSPLHF; cdr3_nt: TGTGCCTGGAGTGGGGCGGGGGATTCACCCCTCCACTTT
clone_size: once; j_call: TRBJ2-7; v_call: TRBV9; d_call: TRBD1; cdr3_aa: CASSVATGRQYEQYF; cdr3_nt: TGTGCCAGCAGCGTAGCGACAGGGCGCCAGTACGAGCAGTACTTC
clone_size: -; j_call: TRBJ1-2; v_call: TRBV9; d_call: -; cdr3_aa: CASSAQVNYGYTF; cdr3_nt: TGTGCCAGCAGCGCTCAGGTTAACTATGGCTACACCTTC
clone_size: -; j_call: TRBJ2-3; v_call: TRBV10-3; d_call: TRBD1; cdr3_aa: CAIRGDRGQDTQYF; cdr3_nt: TGTGCCATCAGGGGAGACAGGGGGCAAGATACGCAGTATTTT
clone_size: -; j_call: TRBJ1-3; v_call: TRBV19; d_call: TRBD1; cdr3_aa: CATAGTVSGNTIYF; cdr3_nt: TGTGCCACCGCCGGGACAGTCTCTGGAAACACCATATATTTT
clone_size: -; j_call: TRBJ2-1; v_call: TRBV5-1; d_call: TRBD2; cdr3_aa: CASSRTSGDLSEQFF; cdr3_nt: TGCGCCAGCAGCAGGACTAGCGGGGATCTTAGTGAGCAGTTCTTC
clone_size: -; j_call: TRBJ1-6; v_call: TRBV5-5; d_call: -; cdr3_aa: CASSWGGPNSPLHF; cdr3_nt: TGTGCCAGCAGCTGGGGGGGACCGAATTCACCCCTCCACTTT
clone_size: -; j_call: TRBJ2-5; v_call: TRBV7-6; d_call: -; cdr3_aa: CASSLAGSRGGQETQYF; cdr3_nt: TGTGCCAGCAGCTTAGCGGGAAGTCGAGGGGGCCAAGAGACCCAGTACTTC
clone_size: -; j_call: TRBJ1-2; v_call: TRBV12-2; d_call: -; cdr3_aa: CASRLGEQGESNYGYTF; cdr3_nt: TGTGCAAGTCGCTTAGGGGAACAGGGAGAATCTAACTATGGCTACACCTTC
clone_size: -; j_call: TRBJ1-4; v_call: TRBV2; d_call: -; cdr3_aa: CASNLRQSNEKLFF; cdr3_nt: TGTGCCAGCAATCTCAGACAGAGTAATGAAAAACTGTTTTTT
clone_size: -; j_call: TRBJ2-3; v_call: TRBV7-9; d_call: TRBD2; cdr3_aa: CASRASGGAQDTQYF; cdr3_nt: TGTGCCAGCAGAGCTAGCGGGGGGGCTCAAGATACGCAGTATTTT
clone_size: -; j_call: TRBJ1-3; v_call: TRBV4-2; d_call: -; cdr3_aa: CASSQEVPSSGNTIYF; cdr3_nt: TGTGCCAGCAGCCAAGAGGTCCCCAGCTCTGGAAACACCATATATTTT
clone_size: -; j_call: TRBJ1-5; v_call: TRBV2; d_call: TRBD1; cdr3_aa: CASSSGTGRGQPQHF; cdr3_nt: TGTGCCAGCAGTTCCGGGACAGGGAGGGGTCAGCCCCAGCATTTT
clone_size: -; j_call: TRBJ1-6; v_call: TRBV28; d_call: -; cdr3_aa: CATLLNNSPLHF; cdr3_nt: TGTGCCACTCTACTTAATAATTCACCCCTCCACTTT
clone_size: -; j_call: TRBJ1-6; v_call: TRBV5-8; d_call: -; cdr3_aa: CANDPGQINSPLHF; cdr3_nt: TGTGCCAACGACCCCGGACAGATTAATTCACCCCTCCACTTT
clone_size: -; j_call: TRBJ2-7; v_call: TRBV5-4; d_call: -; cdr3_aa: CASSFGQGDEQYF; cdr3_nt: TGTGCCAGCAGCTTCGGCCAGGGCGACGAGCAGTACTTC
clone_size: -; j_call: TRBJ2-5; v_call: TRBV19; d_call: TRBD2; cdr3_aa: CASSIGLAGETQYF; cdr3_nt: TGTGCCAGTAGTATAGGACTAGCAGGAGAGACCCAGTACTTC
clone_size: once; j_call: TRBJ1-3; v_call: TRBV28; d_call: -; cdr3_aa: CASSSRDGDTSRNTIYF; cdr3_nt: TGTGCCAGCAGTTCCCGGGATGGTGACACCTCTAGGAACACCATATATTTT
clone_size: -; j_call: TRBJ2-5; v_call: TRBV3-1/TRBV3-2; d_call: TRBD2; cdr3_aa: CASSQRGARETQYF; cdr3_nt: TGTGCCAGCAGCCAGCGGGGGGCGCGGGAGACCCAGTACTTC
clone_size: -; j_call: TRBJ2-6; v_call: TRBV6-2/TRBV6-3; d_call: -; cdr3_aa: CASSYTGNPGANVLTF; cdr3_nt: TGTGCCAGCAGTTATACGGGAAACCCTGGGGCCAACGTCCTGACTTTC
clone_size: -; j_call: TRBJ2-7; v_call: TRBV7-2; d_call: TRBD2; cdr3_aa: CASSLAPGRVQYF; cdr3_nt: TGTGCCAGCAGCTTAGCGCCCGGGAGGGTGCAGTACTTC
clone_size: few; j_call: TRBJ1-6; v_call: TRBV14; d_call: -; cdr3_aa: CASSQTTGVSPLHF; cdr3_nt: TGTGCCAGCAGCCAGACGACGGGGGTCTCACCCCTCCACTTT
clone_size: once; j_call: TRBJ1-2; v_call: TRBV6-5; d_call: -; cdr3_aa: CATLQVNYGYTF; cdr3_nt: TGTGCCACTTTACAGGTCAACTATGGCTACACCTTC
clone_size: -; j_call: TRBJ1-6; v_call: TRBV7-3; d_call: TRBD1; cdr3_aa: CASSQGQNNSPLHF; cdr3_nt: TGTGCCAGCAGCCAGGGACAGAATAATTCACCCCTCCACTTT
clone_size: -; j_call: TRBJ2-2; v_call: TRBV6-4; d_call: -; cdr3_aa: CASSPQSTGELFF; cdr3_nt: TGTGCCAGCAGTCCACAGAGCACCGGGGAGCTGTTTTTT
clone_size: few; j_call: TRBJ1-1; v_call: TRBV21-1; d_call: -; cdr3_aa: CASSKARGGMRTEAFF; cdr3_nt: TGTGCCAGCAGCAAGGCTCGGGGGGGTATGAGAACTGAAGCTTTCTTT
clone_size: few; j_call: TRBJ2-5; v_call: TRBV10-1; d_call: TRBD1; cdr3_aa: CASSESPGTGQETQYF; cdr3_nt: TGCGCCAGCAGTGAGTCCCCAGGGACAGGCCAAGAGACCCAGTACTTC
clone_size: -; j_call: TRBJ1-1; v_call: TRBV28; d_call: -; cdr3_aa: CASRNQGNTEAFF; cdr3_nt: TGTGCCAGCAGAAATCAGGGGAACACTGAAGCTTTCTTT
clone_size: -; j_call: TRBJ2-1; v_call: TRBV7-2; d_call: TRBD2; cdr3_aa: CASGTGGRSEQFF; cdr3_nt: TGTGCCAGCGGGACGGGGGGTCGTAGTGAGCAGTTCTTC
clone_size: -; j_call: TRBJ2-6; v_call: TRBV19; d_call: -; cdr3_aa: CASSILNRRPSSGANVLTF; cdr3_nt: TGTGCCAGTAGTATATTGAACAGGCGACCAAGCTCTGGGGCCAACGTCCTGACTTTC
clone_size: few; j_call: TRBJ1-3; v_call: TRBV27; d_call: TRBD1; cdr3_aa: CASSFRMDRGRLASGNTIYF; cdr3_nt: TGTGCCAGCAGTTTTCGGATGGACAGGGGGCGGCTCGCCTCTGGAAACACCATATATTTT
clone_size: -; j_call: TRBJ1-1; v_call: TRBV6-4; d_call: TRBD1; cdr3_aa: CASRIEDRGNTEAFF; cdr3_nt: TGTGCCAGCAGAATAGAGGACAGGGGGAACACTGAAGCTTTCTTT
clone_size: -; j_call: TRBJ2-3; v_call: TRBV5-1; d_call: TRBD2; cdr3_aa: CASSPGLADTQYF; cdr3_nt: TGCGCCAGCAGCCCCGGACTAGCAGATACGCAGTATTTT
clone_size: -; j_call: TRBJ2-5; v_call: TRBV7-7; d_call: -; cdr3_aa: CASSQQGYGETQYF; cdr3_nt: TGTGCTAGCAGCCAACAGGGATACGGGGAGACCCAGTACTTC
clone_size: -; j_call: TRBJ1-1; v_call: TRBV18; d_call: -; cdr3_aa: CASSPARELLFAFF; cdr3_nt: TGTGCCAGCTCGCCTGCCCGGGAGCTTTTATTCGCTTTCTTT
clone_size: once; j_call: TRBJ1-4; v_call: TRBV4-1; d_call: -; cdr3_aa: CASSPPRTTNEKLFF; cdr3_nt: TGCGCCAGCAGCCCCCCCAGGACAACTAATGAAAAACTGTTTTTT
clone_size: -; j_call: TRBJ1-2; v_call: TRBV6-5; d_call: -; cdr3_aa: CASSLVGEDGYTF; cdr3_nt: TGTGCCAGCAGTTTGGTAGGGGAGGATGGCTACACCTTC
clone_size: -; j_call: TRBJ1-1; v_call: TRBV19; d_call: TRBD1; cdr3_aa: CASSIVLDRGDTEAFF; cdr3_nt: TGTGCCAGTAGTATAGTTTTGGACAGGGGCGACACTGAAGCTTTCTTT
clone_size: few; j_call: TRBJ1-5; v_call: TRBV6-1; d_call: -; cdr3_aa: CASSETLDSYYSNQPQHF; cdr3_nt: TGTGCCAGCAGTGAAACCTTGGACAGCTACTATAGCAATCAGCCCCAGCATTTT
clone_size: -; j_call: TRBJ2-6; v_call: TRBV27; d_call: -; cdr3_aa: CASSSFPIDGANVLTF; cdr3_nt: TGTGCCAGCAGTAGTTTCCCAATAGATGGGGCCAACGTCCTGACTTTC
clone_size: few; j_call: TRBJ1-6; v_call: TRBV5-1; d_call: TRBD1; cdr3_aa: CASSSKGQENSPLHF; cdr3_nt: TGCGCCAGCAGCTCGAAGGGACAGGAGAATTCACCCCTCCACTTT
clone_size: -; j_call: TRBJ1-2; v_call: TRBV20-1; d_call: -; cdr3_aa: CSATRTLDYTF; cdr3_nt: TGCAGTGCTACCCGGACACTCGACTACACCTTC
clone_size: -; j_call: TRBJ2-1; v_call: TRBV19; d_call: TRBD2; cdr3_aa: CASRETSGVHEQFF; cdr3_nt: TGTGCCAGTAGGGAGACTAGCGGGGTTCATGAGCAGTTCTTC
clone_size: -; j_call: TRBJ1-2; v_call: TRBV7-2; d_call: -; cdr3_aa: CASSPQPGNYGYTF; cdr3_nt: TGTGCCAGCAGCCCCCAGCCGGGGAACTATGGCTACACCTTC
clone_size: -; j_call: TRBJ1-4; v_call: TRBV5-1; d_call: TRBD1; cdr3_aa: CASSSSDRANEKLFF; cdr3_nt: TGCGCCAGCAGCTCCTCGGACAGGGCCAATGAAAAACTGTTTTTT
clone_size: few; j_call: TRBJ1-1; v_call: TRBV25-1; d_call: -; cdr3_aa: CASRIGSRVEAFF; cdr3_nt: TGTGCCAGCAGAATAGGTAGCAGGGTAGAAGCTTTCTTT
clone_size: -; j_call: TRBJ1-1; v_call: TRBV5-8; d_call: TRBD1; cdr3_aa: CANAQGLMNTEAFF; cdr3_nt: TGTGCCAACGCACAGGGGTTGATGAACACTGAAGCTTTCTTT